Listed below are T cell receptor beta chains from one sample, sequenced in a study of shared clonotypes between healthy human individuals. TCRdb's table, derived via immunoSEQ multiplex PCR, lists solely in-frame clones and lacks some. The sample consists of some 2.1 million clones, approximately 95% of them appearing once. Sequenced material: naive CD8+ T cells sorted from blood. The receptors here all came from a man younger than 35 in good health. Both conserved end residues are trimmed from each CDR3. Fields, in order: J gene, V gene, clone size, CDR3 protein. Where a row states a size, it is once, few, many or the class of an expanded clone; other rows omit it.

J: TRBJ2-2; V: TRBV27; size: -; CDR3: ASSFLDSNTGELF
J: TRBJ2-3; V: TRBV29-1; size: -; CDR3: SVQADNTDTQY
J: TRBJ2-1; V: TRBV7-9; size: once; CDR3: ASSFGGGMDEQF
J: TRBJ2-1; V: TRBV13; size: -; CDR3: ASSLGWERSYNEQF
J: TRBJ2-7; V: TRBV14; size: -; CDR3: ASSLLEGDYEQY
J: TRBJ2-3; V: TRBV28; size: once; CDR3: ASSWTGGWTDTQY
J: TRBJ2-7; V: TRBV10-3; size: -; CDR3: AISDPVTGKNEQY
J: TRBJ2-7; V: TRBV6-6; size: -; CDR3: ASRLAEEQY
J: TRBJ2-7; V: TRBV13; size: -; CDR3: ASSPIAGGGEQY
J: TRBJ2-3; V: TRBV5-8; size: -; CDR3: ASSAGVWDRVGDTQY
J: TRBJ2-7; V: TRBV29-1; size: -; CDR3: SVPGQGVSSYEQY
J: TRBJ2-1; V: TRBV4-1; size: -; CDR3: ASSQDPGLASNEQF
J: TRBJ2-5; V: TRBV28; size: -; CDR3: ASSPERGAPLQETQY
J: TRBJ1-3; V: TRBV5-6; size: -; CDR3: ASTRGAAGNTIY
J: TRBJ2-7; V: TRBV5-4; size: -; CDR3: ASGGPSYEQY
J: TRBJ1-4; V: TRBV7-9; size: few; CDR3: ASSLKEPAEKLF
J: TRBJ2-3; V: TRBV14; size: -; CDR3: ASSQEHLGLTDTQY
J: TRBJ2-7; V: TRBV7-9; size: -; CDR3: ASSPGYEQY
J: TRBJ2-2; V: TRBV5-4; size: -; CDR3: ASRGALNTGELF
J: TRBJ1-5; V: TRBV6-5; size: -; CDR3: ASSYSVNQPQH
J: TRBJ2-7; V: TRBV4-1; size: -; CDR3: ASSPNVQIYEQY
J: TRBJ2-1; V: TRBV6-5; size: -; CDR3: ASRRELAGGNEQF
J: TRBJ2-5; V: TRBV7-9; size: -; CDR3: ASSHPRGTQETQY
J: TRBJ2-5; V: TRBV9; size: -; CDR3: ASSVGGRWEETQY
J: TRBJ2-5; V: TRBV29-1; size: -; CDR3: SVGDGEVQETQY
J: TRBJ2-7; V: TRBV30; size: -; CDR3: AWSDRDSQY
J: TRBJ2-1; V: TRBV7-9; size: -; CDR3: ASSLGVGTGYNEQF
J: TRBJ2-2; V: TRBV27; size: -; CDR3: ASSLSPGGNTGELF
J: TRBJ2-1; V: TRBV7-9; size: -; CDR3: ASSLVGTGTYNEQF
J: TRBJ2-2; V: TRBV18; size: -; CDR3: ASSRTGELF
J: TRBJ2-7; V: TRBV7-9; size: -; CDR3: ASSADYEQY
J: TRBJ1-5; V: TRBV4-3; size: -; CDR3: ASSQDGQWGQPQH
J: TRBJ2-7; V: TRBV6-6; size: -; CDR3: ASSHGQVYSEQY
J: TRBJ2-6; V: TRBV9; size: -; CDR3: ASSEYSSGANVLT
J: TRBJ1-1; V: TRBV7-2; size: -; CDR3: ASSWGRPTEAF
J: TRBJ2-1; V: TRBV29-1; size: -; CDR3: SVVRGQGLGNEQF
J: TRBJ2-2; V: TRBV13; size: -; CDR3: ASSLGSYTGELF
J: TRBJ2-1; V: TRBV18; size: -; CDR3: ASSPTSGSLHEQF
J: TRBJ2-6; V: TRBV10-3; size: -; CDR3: AISDTGFSGANVLT
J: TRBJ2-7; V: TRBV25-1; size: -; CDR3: ASSEYLADDYEQY
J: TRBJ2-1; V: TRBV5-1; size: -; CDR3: ASSLGGGAGADNEQF
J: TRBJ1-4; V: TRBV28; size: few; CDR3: ASRWDPEGEKLF
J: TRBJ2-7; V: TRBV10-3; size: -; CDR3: AISDRATYEQY
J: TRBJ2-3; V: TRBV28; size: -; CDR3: ASSLIGTTSDTQY
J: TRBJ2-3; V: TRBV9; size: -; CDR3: ASSTWDTDTQY
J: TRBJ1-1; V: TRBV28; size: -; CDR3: ASSLPRTGNTEAF
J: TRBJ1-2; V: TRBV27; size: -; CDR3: ASSLLNRGGLNPDGYT
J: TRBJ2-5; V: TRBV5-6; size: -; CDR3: ASSSGGGGFRETQY
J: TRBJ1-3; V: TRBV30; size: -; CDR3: AWPSGQVDSGNTIY
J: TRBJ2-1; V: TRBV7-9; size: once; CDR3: ASSLVEYNEQF
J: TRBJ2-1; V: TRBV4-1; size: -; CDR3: ASSPEEGYNEQF
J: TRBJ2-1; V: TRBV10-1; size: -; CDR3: ASGGGGLADYNEQF